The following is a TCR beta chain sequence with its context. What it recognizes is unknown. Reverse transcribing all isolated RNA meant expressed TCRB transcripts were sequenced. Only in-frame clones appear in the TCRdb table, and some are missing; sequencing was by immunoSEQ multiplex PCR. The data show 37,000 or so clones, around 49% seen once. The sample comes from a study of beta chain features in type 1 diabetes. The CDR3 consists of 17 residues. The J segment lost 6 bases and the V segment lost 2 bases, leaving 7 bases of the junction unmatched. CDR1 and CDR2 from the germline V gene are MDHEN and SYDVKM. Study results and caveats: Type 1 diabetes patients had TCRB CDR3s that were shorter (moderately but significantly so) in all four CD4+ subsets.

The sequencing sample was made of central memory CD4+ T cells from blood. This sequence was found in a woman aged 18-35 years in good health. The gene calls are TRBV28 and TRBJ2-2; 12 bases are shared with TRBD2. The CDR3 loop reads CASSLRRTSGTAGELFF. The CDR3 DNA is TGTGCCAGCAGTTTACGACGGACTAGCGGGACTGCCGGGGAGCTGTTTTTT. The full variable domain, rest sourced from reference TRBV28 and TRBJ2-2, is DVKVTQSSRYLVKRTGEKVFLECVQDMDHENMFWYRQDPGLGLRLIYFSYDVKMKEKGDIPEGYSVSREKKERFSLILESASTNQTSMYLCASSLRRTSGTAGELFFGEGSRLTVL.